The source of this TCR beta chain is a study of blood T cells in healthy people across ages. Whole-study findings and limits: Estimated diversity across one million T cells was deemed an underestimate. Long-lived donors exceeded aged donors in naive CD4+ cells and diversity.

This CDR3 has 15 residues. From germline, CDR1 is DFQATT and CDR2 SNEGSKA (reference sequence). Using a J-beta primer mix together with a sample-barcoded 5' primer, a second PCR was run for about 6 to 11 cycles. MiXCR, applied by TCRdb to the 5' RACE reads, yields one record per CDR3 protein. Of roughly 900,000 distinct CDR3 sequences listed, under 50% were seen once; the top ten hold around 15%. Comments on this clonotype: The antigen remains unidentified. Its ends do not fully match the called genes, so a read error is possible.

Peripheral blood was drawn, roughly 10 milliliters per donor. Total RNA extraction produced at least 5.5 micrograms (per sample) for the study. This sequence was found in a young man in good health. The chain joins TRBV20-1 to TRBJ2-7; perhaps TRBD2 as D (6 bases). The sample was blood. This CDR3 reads CSAQRQNGGPYERYF. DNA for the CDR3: TGCAGTGCTCAGCGACAGAACGGGGGACCCTACGAGCGGTACTTC.